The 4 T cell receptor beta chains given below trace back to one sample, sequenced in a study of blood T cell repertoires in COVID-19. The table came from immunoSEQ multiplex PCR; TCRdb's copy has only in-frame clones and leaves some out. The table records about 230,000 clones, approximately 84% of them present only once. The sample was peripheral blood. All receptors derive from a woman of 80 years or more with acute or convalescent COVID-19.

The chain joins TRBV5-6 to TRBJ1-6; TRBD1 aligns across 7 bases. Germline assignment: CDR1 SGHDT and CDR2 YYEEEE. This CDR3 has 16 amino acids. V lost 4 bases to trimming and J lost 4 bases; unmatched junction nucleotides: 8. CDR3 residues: CASSRQGIRYNSPLHF. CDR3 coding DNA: TGTGCCAGCAGCCGACAGGGCATCAGATATAATTCACCCCTCCACTTT.

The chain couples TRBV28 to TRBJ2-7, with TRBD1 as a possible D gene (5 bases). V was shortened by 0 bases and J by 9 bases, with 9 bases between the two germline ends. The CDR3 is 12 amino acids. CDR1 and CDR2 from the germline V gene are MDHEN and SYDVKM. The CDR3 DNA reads TGTGCCAGCAGTTTATGGGCTCAGGGGCAGTACTTC. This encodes CASSLWAQGQYF.

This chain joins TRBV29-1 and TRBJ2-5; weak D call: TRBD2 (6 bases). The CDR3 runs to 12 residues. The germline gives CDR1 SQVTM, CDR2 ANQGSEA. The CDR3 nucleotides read TGCAGTTGGGGGGACTACCAAGAGACCCAGTACTTC. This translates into CSWGDYQETQYF.

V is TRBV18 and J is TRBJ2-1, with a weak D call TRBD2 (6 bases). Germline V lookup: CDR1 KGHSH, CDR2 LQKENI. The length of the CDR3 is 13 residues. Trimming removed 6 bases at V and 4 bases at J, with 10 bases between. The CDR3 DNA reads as TGTGCCAGCTCCGCAGCGGGTTACAATGAGCAGTTCTTC. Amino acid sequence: CASSAAGYNEQFF.